The rows below give T cell receptor beta chains drawn from one sample of a study of T-cell memory formation after mild COVID-19. One entry per CDR3 protein results from TCRdb running MiXCR on the 5' RACE reads. The sample lists 250,000 to 400,000 distinct CDR3 sequences, roughly an eighth occurring once. Sequencing was carried out using PBMCs or a T cell subset sorted from them (not recorded which). The receptors here all came from a man younger than 30 who had mild COVID-19 (a few samples of this study predate the infection). Cell type and time point are not known. Each CDR3 is given without its conserved first and last residue. D genes are given only for firm matches. Not all rows give a size; the values are once, few, many and, for expanded clones, a class.

TRBJ2-1	-	9	TRBV4-3	-	ASSQSDEQF
TRBJ2-5	TRBD2	15	TRBV4-2	few	ASSQGEAGGNQETQY
TRBJ2-5	-	11	TRBV5-1	-	ASSSAGSETQY
TRBJ1-2	TRBD1	11	TRBV7-9	-	ATAQGARNGYT
TRBJ2-1	TRBD1	13	TRBV7-2	-	ASSLTGFVYNEQF
TRBJ2-3	-	11	TRBV2	-	ASLERRTDTQY
TRBJ2-1	-	13	TRBV21-1	-	ASSKGQVRVNEQF
TRBJ2-2	TRBD2	15	TRBV7-2	-	ASSLPARGANTGELF
TRBJ2-5	TRBD2	13	TRBV11-2	once	ASSSPGTRGRTQY
TRBJ2-1	-	11	TRBV29-1	few	SVDGAAYNEQF
TRBJ2-7	TRBD1	13	TRBV9	-	ASSHHRGLGGEQY
TRBJ1-2	TRBD1	14	TRBV4-3	few	ASRYGRDSPFYGYT
TRBJ1-1	-	11	TRBV19	-	ASTDQGLVRAF
TRBJ2-5	TRBD1	12	TRBV20-1	-	SARSGTGGETQY
TRBJ2-5	-	12	TRBV28	few	ASSYPGTSETQY
TRBJ2-5	TRBD1	15	TRBV20-1	once	SARPGQGGTSYGTQY
TRBJ2-6	-	14	TRBV5-6	few	ASSLSSGSGANVLT
TRBJ2-1	-	14	TRBV4-2	many	ASSRRGGSSYNEQF
TRBJ2-7	TRBD2	11	TRBV12-3/TRBV12-4	-	ASSSGGGGEQY
TRBJ2-1	-	10	TRBV29-1	-	SVDIRDNEQF
TRBJ1-5	TRBD1	13	TRBV9	few	ASSPGTGGHWPQH